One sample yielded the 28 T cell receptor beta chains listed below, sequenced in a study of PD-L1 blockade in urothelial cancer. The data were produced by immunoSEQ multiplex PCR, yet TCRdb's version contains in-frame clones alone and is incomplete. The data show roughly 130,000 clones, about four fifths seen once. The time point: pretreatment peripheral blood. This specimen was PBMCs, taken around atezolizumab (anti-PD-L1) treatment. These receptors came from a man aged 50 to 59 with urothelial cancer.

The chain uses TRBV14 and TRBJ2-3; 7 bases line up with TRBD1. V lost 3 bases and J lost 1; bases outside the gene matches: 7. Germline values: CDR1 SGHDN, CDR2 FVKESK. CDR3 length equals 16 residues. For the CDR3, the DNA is TGTGCCAGCAGCCATTCCCCACAGGGGCGCACAGATACGCAGTATTTT. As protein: CASSHSPQGRTDTQYF. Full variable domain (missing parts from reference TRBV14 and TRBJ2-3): EAGVTQFPSHSVIEKGQTVTLRCDPISGHDNLYWYRRVMGKEIKFLLHFVKESKQDESGMPNNRFLAERTGGTYSTLKVQPAELEDSGVYFCASSHSPQGRTDTQYFGPGTRLTVL.

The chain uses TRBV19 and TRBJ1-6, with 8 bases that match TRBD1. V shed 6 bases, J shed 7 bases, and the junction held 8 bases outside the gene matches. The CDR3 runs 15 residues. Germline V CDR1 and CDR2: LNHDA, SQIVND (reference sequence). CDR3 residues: CASRDREFRNSPLHF. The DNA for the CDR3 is TGTGCCAGTAGGGACAGGGAGTTTCGGAATTCACCCCTCCACTTT.

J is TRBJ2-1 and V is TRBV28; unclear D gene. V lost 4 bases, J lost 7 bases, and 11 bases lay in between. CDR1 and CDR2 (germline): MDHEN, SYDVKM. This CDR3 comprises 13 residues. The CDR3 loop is CASSSIRGNEQFF. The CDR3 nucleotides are TGTGCCAGCAGTTCGATTAGAGGTAATGAGCAGTTCTTC.

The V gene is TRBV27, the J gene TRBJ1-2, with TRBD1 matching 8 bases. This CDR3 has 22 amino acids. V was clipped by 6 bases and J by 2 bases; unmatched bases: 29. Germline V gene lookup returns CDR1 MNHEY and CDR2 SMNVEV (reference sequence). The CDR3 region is CASSAMTGELSVRNTLNYGYTF. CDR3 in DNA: TGTGCCAGCAGCGCCATGACAGGGGAATTGTCCGTCCGGAATACCTTAAACTATGGCTACACCTTC.

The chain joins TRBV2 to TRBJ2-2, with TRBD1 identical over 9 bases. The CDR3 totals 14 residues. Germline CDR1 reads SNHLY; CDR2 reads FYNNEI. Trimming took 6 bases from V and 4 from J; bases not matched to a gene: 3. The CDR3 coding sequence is TGTGCCAGCAGCCTACAGGGGGCCACCGGGGAGCTGTTTTTT. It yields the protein CASSLQGATGELFF.

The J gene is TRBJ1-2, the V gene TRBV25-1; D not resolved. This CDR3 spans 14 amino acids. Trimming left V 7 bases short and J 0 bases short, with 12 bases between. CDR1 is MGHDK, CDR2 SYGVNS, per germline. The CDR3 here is CASTPVGANYGYTF. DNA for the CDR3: TGTGCCAGCACCCCAGTCGGAGCTAACTATGGCTACACCTTC.

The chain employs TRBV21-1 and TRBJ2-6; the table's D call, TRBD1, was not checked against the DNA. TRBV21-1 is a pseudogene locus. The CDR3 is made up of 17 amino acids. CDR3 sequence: CASSKFHRGSGANVLTF. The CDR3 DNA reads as TGTGCCAGCAGCAAATTCCACAGGGGATCTGGGGCCAACGTCCTGACTTTC.

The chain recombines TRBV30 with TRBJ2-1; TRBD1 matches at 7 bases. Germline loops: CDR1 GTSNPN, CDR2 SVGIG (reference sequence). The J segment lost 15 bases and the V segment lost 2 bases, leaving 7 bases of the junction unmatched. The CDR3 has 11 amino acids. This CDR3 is CAWSTRGNMFF. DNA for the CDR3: TGTGCCTGGAGTACCAGGGGGAATATGTTCTTC. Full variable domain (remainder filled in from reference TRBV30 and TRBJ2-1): SQTIHQWPATLVQPVGSPLSLECTVEGTSNPNLYWYRQAAGRGLQLLFYSVGIGQISSEVPQNLSASRPQDRQFILSSKKLLLSDSGFYLCAWSTRGNMFFGPGTRLTVL.

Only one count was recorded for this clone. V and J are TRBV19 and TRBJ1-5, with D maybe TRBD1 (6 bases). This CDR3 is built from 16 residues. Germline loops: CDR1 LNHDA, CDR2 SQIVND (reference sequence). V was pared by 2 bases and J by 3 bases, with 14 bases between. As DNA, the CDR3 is TGTGCCAGTAGTATAAAGACCCGGGGGGCCAATCAGCCCCAGCATTTT. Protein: CASSIKTRGANQPQHF.

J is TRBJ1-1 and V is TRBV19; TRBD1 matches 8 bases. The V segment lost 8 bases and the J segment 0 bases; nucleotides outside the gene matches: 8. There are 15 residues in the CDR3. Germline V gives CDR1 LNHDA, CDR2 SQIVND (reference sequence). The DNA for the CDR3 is TGTGCCAGTGGGACAGGCAATAAAATGAACACTGAAGCTTTCTTT. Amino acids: CASGTGNKMNTEAFF.

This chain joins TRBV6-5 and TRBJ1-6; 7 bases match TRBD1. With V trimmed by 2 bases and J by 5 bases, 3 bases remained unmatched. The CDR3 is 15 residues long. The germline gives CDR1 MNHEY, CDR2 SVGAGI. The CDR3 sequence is CASSYRDSNNSPLHF. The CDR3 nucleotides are TGTGCCAGCAGTTACAGGGACAGTAATAATTCACCCCTCCACTTT.

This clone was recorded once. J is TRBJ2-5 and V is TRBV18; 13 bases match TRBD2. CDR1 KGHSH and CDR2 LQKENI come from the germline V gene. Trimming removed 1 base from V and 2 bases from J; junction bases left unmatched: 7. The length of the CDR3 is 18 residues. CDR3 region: CASSPQHTSGRDQETQYF. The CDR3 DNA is TGTGCCAGCTCACCACAACATACTAGCGGGAGGGATCAAGAGACCCAGTACTTC.

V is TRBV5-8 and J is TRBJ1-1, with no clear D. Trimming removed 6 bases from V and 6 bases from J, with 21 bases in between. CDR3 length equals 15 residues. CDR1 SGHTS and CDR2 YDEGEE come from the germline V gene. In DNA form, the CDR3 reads TGTGCCAGCAACATTGGAGAGACCGCTCGCGCTGAAGCTTTCTTT. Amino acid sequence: CASNIGETARAEAFF.

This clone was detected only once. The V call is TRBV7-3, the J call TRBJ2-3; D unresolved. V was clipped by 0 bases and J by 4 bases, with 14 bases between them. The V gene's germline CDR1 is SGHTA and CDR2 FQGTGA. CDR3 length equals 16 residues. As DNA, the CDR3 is TGTGCCAGCAGCTTAACGTTCAGCGCGGATCCAGATACGCAGTATTTT. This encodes CASSLTFSADPDTQYF.

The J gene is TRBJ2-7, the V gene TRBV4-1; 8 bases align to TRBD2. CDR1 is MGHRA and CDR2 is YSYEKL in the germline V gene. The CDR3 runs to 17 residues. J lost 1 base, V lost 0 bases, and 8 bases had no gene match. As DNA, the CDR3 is TGCGCCAGCAGCCAAGATCGTTGGAGCGGGAGTTCCTACGAGCAGTACTTC. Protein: CASSQDRWSGSSYEQYF.

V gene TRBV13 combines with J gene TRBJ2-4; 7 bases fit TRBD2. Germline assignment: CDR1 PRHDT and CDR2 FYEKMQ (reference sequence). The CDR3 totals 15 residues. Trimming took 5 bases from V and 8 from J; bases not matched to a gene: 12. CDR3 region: CASSLLGAGTDIQYF. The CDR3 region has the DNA TGTGCCAGCAGCCTACTCGGAGCGGGGACTGACATTCAGTACTTC.

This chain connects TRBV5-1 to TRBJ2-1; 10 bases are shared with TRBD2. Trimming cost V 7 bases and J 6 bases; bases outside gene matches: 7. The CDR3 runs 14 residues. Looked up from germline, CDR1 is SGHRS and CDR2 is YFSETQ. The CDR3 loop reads CASGTLAGVNEQFF. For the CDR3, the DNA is TGCGCCAGCGGGACCCTAGCGGGGGTCAATGAGCAGTTCTTC. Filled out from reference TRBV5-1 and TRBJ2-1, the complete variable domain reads KAGVTQTPRYLIKTRGQQVTLSCSPISGHRSVSWYQQTPGQGLQFLFEYFSETQRNKGNFPGRFSGRQFSNSRSEMNVSTLELGDSALYLCASGTLAGVNEQFFGPGTRLTVL.

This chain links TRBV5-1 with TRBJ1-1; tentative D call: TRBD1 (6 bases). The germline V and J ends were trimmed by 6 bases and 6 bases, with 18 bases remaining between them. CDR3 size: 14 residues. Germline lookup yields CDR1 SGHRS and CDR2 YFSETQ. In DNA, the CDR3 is TGCGCCAGCACCCCCAGGGGTGGGCACGCTGAAGCTTTCTTT. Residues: CASTPRGGHAEAFF.

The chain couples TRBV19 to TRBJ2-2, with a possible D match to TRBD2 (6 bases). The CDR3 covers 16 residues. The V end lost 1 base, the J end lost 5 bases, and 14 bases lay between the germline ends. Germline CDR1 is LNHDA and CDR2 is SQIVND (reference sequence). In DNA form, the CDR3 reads TGTGCCAGTAGTATAGGGAGGGGAAGAAGGACCGGGGAGCTGTTTTTT. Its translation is CASSIGRGRRTGELFF.

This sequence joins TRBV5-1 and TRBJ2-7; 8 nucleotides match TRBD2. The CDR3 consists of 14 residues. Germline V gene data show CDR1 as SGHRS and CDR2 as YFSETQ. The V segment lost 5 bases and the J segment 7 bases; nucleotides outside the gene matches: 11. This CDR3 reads CASSLPSGSGEQYF. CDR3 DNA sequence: TGCGCCAGCAGTTTACCCAGCGGGAGCGGAGAGCAGTACTTC.

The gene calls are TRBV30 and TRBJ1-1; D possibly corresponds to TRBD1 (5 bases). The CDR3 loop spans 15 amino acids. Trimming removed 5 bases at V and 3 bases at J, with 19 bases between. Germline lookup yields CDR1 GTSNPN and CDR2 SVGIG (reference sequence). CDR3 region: CAWEIGARGHTEAFF. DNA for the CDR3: TGTGCCTGGGAAATAGGGGCGCGGGGTCACACTGAAGCTTTCTTT.

CDR3 region: CASSFYSFVQAGKGLEQYF. CDR3 sequence (DNA): TGTGCCAGCAGCTTTTATTCTTTTGTGCAAGCGGGAAAGGGGCTCGAGCAGTACTTC. V is TRBV7-9 and J is TRBJ2-7; TRBD2 matches at 7 bases. The CDR3 runs to 19 residues. V trimming: 3 bases; J trimming: 6 bases; junction bases outside the gene matches: 23. Germline lookup yields CDR1 SEHNR and CDR2 FQNEAQ (reference sequence).

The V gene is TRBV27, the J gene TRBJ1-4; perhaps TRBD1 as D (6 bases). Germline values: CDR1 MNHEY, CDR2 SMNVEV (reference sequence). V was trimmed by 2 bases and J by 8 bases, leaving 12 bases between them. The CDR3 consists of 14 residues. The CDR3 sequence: CASSLLQGGEKLFF. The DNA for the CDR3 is TGTGCCAGCAGTTTACTACAGGGCGGCGAAAAACTGTTTTTT.

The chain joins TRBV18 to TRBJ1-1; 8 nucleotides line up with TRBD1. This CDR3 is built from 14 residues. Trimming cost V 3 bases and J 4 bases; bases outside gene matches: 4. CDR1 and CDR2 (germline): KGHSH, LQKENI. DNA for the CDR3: TGTGCCAGCTCACCGACAGGGGCGTCCACTGAAGCTTTCTTT. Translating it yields CASSPTGASTEAFF.

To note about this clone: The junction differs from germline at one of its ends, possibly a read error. CDR3 region: CASSPTSLNEQFF. The CDR3 DNA reads TGTGCTAGCAGCCCTACTAGTTTGAATGAGCAGTTCTTC. The chain combines TRBV7-7 with TRBJ2-1; D is perhaps TRBD2 (5 bases). Germline V gene sequence: CDR1 SSHAT, CDR2 FNYEAQ (reference sequence). The CDR3 totals 13 residues.

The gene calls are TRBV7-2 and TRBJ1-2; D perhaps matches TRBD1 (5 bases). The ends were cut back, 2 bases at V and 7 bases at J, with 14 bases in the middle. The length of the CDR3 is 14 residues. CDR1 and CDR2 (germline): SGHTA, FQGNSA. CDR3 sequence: CASSLQGGAVGYTF. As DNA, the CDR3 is TGTGCCAGCAGCTTACAGGGAGGGGCGGTTGGCTACACCTTC.

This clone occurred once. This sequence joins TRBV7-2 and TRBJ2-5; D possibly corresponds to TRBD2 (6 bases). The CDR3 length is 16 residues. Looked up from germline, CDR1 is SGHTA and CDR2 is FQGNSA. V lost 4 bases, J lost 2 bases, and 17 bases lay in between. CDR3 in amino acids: CASSWGADGLQETQYF. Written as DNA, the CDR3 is TGTGCCAGCAGCTGGGGCGCGGACGGACTACAAGAGACCCAGTACTTC.

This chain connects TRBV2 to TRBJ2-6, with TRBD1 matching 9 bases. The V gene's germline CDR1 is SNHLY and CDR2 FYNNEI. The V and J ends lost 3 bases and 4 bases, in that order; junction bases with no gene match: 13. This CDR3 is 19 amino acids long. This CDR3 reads CASSDLGDRALVGANVLTF. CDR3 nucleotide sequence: TGTGCCAGCAGTGATCTGGGGGACAGGGCCCTTGTAGGGGCCAACGTCCTGACTTTC.